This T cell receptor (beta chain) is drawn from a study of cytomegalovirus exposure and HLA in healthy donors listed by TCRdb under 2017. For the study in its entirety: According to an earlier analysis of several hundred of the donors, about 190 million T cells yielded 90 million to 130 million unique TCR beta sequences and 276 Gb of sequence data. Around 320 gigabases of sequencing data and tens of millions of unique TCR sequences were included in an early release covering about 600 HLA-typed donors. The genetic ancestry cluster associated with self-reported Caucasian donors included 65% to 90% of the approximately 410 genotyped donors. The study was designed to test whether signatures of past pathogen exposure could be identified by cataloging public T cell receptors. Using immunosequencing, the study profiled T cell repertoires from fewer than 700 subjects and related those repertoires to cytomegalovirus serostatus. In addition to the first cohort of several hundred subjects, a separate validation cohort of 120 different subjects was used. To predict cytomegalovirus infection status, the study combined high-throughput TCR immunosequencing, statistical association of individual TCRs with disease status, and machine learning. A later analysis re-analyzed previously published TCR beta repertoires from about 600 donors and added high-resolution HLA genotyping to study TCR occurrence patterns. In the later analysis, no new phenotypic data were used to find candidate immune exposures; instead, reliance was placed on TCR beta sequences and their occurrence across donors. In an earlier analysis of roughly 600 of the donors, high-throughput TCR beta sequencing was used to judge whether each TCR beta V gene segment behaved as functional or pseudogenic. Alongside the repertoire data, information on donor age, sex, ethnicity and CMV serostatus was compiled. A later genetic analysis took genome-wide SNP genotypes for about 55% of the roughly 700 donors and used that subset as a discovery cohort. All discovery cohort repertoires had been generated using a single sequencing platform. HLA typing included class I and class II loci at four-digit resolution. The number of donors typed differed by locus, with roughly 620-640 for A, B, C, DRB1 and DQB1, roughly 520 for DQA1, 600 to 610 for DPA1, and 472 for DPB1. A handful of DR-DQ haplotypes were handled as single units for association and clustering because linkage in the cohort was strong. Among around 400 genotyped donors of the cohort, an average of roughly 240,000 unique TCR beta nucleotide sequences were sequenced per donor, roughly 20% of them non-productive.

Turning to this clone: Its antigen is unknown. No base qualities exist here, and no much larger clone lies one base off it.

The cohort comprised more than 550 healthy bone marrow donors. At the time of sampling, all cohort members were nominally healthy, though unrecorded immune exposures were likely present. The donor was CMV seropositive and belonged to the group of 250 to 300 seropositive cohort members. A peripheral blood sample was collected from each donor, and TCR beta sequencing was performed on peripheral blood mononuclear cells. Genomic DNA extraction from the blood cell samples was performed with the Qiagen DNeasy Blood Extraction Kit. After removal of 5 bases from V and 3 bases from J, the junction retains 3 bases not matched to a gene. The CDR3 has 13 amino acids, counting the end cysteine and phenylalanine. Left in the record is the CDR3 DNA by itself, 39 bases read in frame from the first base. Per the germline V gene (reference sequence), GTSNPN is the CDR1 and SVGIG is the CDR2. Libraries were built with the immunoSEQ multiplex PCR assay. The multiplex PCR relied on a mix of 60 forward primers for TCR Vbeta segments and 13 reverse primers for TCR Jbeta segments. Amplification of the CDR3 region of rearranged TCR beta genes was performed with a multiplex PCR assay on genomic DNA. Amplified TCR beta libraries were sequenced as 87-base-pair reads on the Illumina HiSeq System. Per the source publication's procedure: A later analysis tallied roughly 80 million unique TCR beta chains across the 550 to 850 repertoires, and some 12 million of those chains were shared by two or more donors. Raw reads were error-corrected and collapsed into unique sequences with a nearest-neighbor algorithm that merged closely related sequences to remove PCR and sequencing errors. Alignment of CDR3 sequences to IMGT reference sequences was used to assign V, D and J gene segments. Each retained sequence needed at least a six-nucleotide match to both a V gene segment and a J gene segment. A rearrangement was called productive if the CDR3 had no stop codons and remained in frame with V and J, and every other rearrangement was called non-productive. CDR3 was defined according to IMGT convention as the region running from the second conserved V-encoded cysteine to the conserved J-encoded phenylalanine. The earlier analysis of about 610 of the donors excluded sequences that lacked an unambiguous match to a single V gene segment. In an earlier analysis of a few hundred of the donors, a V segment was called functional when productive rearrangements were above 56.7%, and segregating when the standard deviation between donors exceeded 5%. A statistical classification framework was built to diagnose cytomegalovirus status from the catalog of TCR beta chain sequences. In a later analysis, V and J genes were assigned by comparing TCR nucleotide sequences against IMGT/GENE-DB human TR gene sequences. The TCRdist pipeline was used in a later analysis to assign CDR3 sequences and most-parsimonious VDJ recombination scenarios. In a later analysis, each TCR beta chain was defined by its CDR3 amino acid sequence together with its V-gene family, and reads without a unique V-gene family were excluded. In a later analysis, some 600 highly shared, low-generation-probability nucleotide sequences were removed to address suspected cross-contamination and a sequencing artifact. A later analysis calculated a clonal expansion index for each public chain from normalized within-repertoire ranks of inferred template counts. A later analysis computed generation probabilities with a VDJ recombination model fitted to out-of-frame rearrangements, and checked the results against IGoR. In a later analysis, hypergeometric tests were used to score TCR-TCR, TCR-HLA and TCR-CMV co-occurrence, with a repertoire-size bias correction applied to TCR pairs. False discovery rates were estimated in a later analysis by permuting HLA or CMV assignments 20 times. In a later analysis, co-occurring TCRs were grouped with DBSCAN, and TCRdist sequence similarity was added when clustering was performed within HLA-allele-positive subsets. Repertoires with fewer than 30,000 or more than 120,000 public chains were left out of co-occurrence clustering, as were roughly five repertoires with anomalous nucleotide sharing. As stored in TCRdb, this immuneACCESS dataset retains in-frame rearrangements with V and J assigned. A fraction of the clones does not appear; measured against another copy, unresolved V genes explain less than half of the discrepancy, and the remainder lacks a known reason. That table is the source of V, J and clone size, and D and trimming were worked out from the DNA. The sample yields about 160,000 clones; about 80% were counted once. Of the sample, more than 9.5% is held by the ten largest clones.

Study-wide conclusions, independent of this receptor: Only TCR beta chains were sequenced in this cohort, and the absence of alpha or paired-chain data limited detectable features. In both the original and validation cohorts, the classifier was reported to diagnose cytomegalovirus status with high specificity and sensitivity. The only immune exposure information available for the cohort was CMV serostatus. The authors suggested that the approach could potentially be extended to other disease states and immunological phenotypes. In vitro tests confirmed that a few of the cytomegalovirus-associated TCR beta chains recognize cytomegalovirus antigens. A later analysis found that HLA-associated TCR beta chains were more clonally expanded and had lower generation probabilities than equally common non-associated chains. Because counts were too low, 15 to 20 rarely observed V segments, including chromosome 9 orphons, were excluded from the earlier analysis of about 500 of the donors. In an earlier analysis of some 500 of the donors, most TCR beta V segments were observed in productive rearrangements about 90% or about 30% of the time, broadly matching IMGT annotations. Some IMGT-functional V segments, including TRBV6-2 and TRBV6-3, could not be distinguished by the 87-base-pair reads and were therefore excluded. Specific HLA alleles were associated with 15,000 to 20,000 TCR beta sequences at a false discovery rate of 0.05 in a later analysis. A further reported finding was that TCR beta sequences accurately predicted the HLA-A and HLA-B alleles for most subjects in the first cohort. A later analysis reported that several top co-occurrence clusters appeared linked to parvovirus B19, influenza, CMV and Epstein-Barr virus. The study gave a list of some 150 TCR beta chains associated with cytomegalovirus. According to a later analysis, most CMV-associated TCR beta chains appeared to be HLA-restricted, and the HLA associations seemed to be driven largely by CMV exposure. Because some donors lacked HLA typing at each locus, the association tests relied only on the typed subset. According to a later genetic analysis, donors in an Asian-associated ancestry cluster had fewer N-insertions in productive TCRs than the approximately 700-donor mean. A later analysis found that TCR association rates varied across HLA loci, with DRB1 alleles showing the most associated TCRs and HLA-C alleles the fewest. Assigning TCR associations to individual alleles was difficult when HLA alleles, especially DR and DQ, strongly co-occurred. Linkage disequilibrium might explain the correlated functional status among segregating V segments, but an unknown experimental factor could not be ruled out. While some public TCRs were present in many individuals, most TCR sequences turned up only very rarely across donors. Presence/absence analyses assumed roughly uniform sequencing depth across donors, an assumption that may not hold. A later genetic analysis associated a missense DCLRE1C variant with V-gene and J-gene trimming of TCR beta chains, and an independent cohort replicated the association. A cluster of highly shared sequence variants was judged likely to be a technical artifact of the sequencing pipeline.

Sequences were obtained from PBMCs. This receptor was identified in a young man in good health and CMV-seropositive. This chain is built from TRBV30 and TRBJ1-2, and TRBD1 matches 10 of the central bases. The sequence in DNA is TGTGCCTGGGGGACAGGGGAGGACTATGGCTACACCTTC. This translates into CAWGTGEDYGYTF. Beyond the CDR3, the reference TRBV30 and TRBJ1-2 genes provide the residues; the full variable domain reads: SQTIHQWPATLVQPVGSPLSLECTVEGTSNPNLYWYRQAAGRGLQLLFYSVGIGQISSEVPQNLSASRPQDRQFILSSKKLLLSDSGFYLCAWGTGEDYGYTFGSGTRLTVV.